The 27 T cell receptor beta chains below were found in one sample sequenced in a study of post-analysis software for immune sequencing data (dated by TCRdb to the mid-2010s). The library came from PCR. The instrument given in TCRdb is Illumina HiSeq 2500. To reduce PCR and sequencing biases, unique molecular identifiers were incorporated into the TCR beta cDNA libraries. TCRdb applied fastp at Q25 and MiXCR to the public reads, then kept only in-frame beta chains. Each CDR3 protein gets just one entry, which takes the most common genes and DNA from the rows behind it. For this sample there are a few hundred thousand distinct CDR3 sequences; approximately 37% appear just once. Approximately 7.7% of the sample is held by the ten biggest clonotypes. General study outcomes and caveats: Four to six TRBV segments, including TRBV5-6, TRBV5-1 and TRBV20-1, were significantly more frequent in patients than controls.

These receptors' antigens are unknown. Sequencing used blood. The receptor source for this set is a girl under 10 years old with multiple sclerosis.

The V call is TRBV6-6, the J call TRBJ2-3, with 13 bases that match TRBD2. The CDR3 totals 16 residues. With 4 bases clipped from V and 3 bases from J, the junction kept 4 bases outside the gene matches. CDR1 is MNHNY and CDR2 is SVGAGI in the germline V gene (reference sequence). CDR3 nucleotides: TGTGCCAGCAGTTCCACGACTAGCGGGGGGACAGATACGCAGTATTTT. Protein sequence: CASSSTTSGGTDTQYF.

V is TRBV20-1 and J is TRBJ2-1; D ambiguous. Between the trimmed V and J ends, which lost 4 bases and 4 bases, there was a span of 5 bases. Germline CDR1 reads DFQATT; CDR2 reads SNEGSKA (reference sequence). The CDR3 is made up of 11 amino acids. CDR3 sequence: CSAIPYNEQFF. The CDR3, as DNA: TGCAGTGCTATACCTTACAATGAGCAGTTCTTC.

The rearrangement links TRBV14 to TRBJ2-1, with 7 bases that match TRBD2. Germline trimming cut 4 bases from V and 2 bases from J; bases unmatched to any gene: 8. The CDR3 is 16 amino acids. The V gene's germline CDR1 is SGHDN and CDR2 FVKESK. The CDR3 sequence is CASSLQAGSTYNEQFF. CDR3 coding DNA: TGTGCCAGCAGCCTTCAAGCGGGATCCACCTACAATGAGCAGTTCTTC.

This clonotype was recorded a few times. The chain recombines TRBV6-5 with TRBJ1-2; possibly TRBD1 for D (6 bases). The V gene lost 7 bases and the J gene lost 0 bases, with 18 bases spanning the gap. The germline V gene encodes CDR1 MNHEY and CDR2 SVGAGI. CDR3 length: 16 amino acids. CDR3 protein: CASNQQGEPSNYGYTF. CDR3 coding DNA: TGTGCCAGCAATCAACAGGGCGAGCCTTCTAACTATGGCTACACCTTC.

The chain is built from TRBV11-2 and TRBJ2-1, with D possibly being TRBD1 or TRBD2 (5 bases each). The CDR3 has 14 amino acids. Germline V gene lookup returns CDR1 SGHAT and CDR2 FQNNGV. V gave up 7 bases and J gave up 15 bases, with 25 bases separating them. The CDR3 loop reads CASTSQIGAGPSFF. CDR3 nucleotides: TGTGCCAGCACGTCCCAAATCGGGGCAGGGCCTTCGTTCTTC. The full variable domain, in which reference TRBV11-2 and TRBJ2-1 provide the parts outside the CDR3, is EAGVAQSPRYKIIEKRQSVAFWCNPISGHATLYWYQQILGQGPKLLIQFQNNGVVDDSQLPKDRFSAERLKGVDSTLKIQPAKLEDSAVYLCASTSQIGAGPSFFGPGTRLTVL.

This rearrangement joins TRBV4-1 to TRBJ2-1; maybe TRBD2 (6 bases). Germline V CDR1 and CDR2: MGHRA, YSYEKL. V was cut by 5 bases and J by 3 bases, with 23 bases left in between. CDR3 size: 18 residues. The CDR3 bases are TGCGCCAGCAGCACTTTTCCGGGACTCCACCACCTCTACAATGAGCAGTTCTTC. Translating gives CASSTFPGLHHLYNEQFF.

V usage is TRBV29-1 and J usage is TRBJ2-1; tentatively, D is TRBD1 (6 bases). The V end lost 4 bases, the J end lost 6 bases, and 10 bases lay between the germline ends. CDR3 length equals 12 residues. Germline CDR1 SQVTM, CDR2 ANQGSEA. CDR3 sequence: CSVAQGFNEQFF. CDR3 DNA sequence: TGCAGCGTTGCCCAGGGGTTCAATGAGCAGTTCTTC.

The chain links TRBV7-6 to TRBJ2-1; 9 bases line up with TRBD1. The germline V gene encodes CDR1 SGHVS and CDR2 FNYEAQ. The CDR3 has 17 residues. V lost 5 bases and J lost 7; bases outside the gene matches: 15. The CDR3 loop reads CASSGPRRTGAGNEQFF. CDR3 in DNA: TGTGCCAGCAGCGGCCCCCGAAGGACAGGGGCGGGGAATGAGCAGTTCTTC.

The chain carries TRBV12-3 or TRBV12-4 and TRBJ2-2; 10 positions match TRBD2. The CDR3 loop spans 15 amino acids. Losses at the gene ends were 6 bases for V and 3 bases for J; bases not matched to a gene: 4. CDR3 DNA sequence: TGTGCCAGCAGGCTAGCGGGAGAGGACACCGGGGAGCTGTTTTTT. As protein: CASRLAGEDTGELFF.

The genes are TRBV6-1 and TRBJ2-7, with 7 positions matching TRBD1. The germline V gene has CDR1 MNHNS and CDR2 SASEGT. This CDR3 comprises 16 residues. V was pared by 2 bases and J by 3 bases, with 10 bases of the junction left unmatched. Here the CDR3 DNA reads TGTGCCAGCAGTGAACTCCCGGACGGACAGGTCTACGAGCAGTACTTC. Translating gives CASSELPDGQVYEQYF.

The V and J genes are TRBV29-1 and TRBJ1-1; D uncertain. The length of the CDR3 is 10 residues. Germline loops: CDR1 SQVTM, CDR2 ANQGSEA. The CDR3 DNA sequence: TGCAGGGTCGGGGACACTGAAGCTTTCTTT. Translation gives CRVGDTEAFF.

The rearrangement joins TRBV29-1 to TRBJ1-2; 8 bases agree with TRBD1. The CDR3 runs to 13 residues. V dropped 6 bases and J dropped 6; count of bases not matched to a gene: 9. Germline values: CDR1 SQVTM, CDR2 ANQGSEA. CDR3 sequence reads: CSVRRGQEDGYTF. CDR3 sequence (DNA): TGCAGCGTCCGAAGGGGACAGGAAGATGGCTACACCTTC.

J is TRBJ1-1 and V is TRBV12-3 or TRBV12-4, with TRBD1 as a possible D gene (6 bases). V was trimmed by 6 bases and J by 3 bases, leaving 14 bases between them. The CDR3 contains 14 residues. This chain's CDR3 is CASSLQGLDTEAFF. The CDR3 DNA is TGTGCCAGCAGCTTACAGGGTTTGGACACTGAAGCTTTCTTT.

V is TRBV4-1 and J is TRBJ2-1, with TRBD2 as a possible D gene (5 bases). Deletions cut 1 base from V and 4 bases from J, with 11 bases between. Germline V gives CDR1 MGHRA, CDR2 YSYEKL. The CDR3 consists of 15 residues. CDR3 in amino acids: CASSQGLTLYNEQFF. CDR3 nucleotide sequence: TGCGCCAGCAGCCAAGGACTAACGTTATACAATGAGCAGTTCTTC.

This clonotype has only a few counts. CDR3 DNA: TGCAGTGCTAGACTGGAGTTCCCGTCCAATGAGCAGTTCTTC. Protein sequence: CSARLEFPSNEQFF. The chain carries TRBV20-1 and TRBJ2-1; no clear D. The V end was cut by 2 bases, the J end by 6 bases, with 14 bases between. Germline CDR1 DFQATT, CDR2 SNEGSKA (reference sequence). CDR3 length: 14 residues.

This clonotype was detected only a few times. J is TRBJ1-2 and V is TRBV4-1, with D tentatively TRBD1 (5 bases). Germline V gene lookup returns CDR1 MGHRA and CDR2 YSYEKL. CDR3 length: 15 amino acids. V lost 4 bases to trimming and J lost 8 bases, with 20 bases between them. The DNA of the CDR3 is TGCGCCAGCAGCCCCCCGCGGGGCAGGGCGGAGGGCTACACCTTC. This sequence encodes CASSPPRGRAEGYTF.

The chain links TRBV7-2 to TRBJ2-5; 8 bases map to TRBD1. J was trimmed by 11 bases and V by 0 bases; bases with no gene match: 17. The CDR3 is made up of 17 amino acids. Looked up from germline, CDR1 is SGHTA and CDR2 is FQGNSA. The CDR3 DNA is TGTGCCAGCAGCTTAGCTTACGACAGGGGACCATACAATGAGCAGTACTTC. It is translated as CASSLAYDRGPYNEQYF.

This clonotype occurred a few times. V is TRBV12-3 or TRBV12-4 and J is TRBJ1-5, with a tentative D call TRBD1 (5 bases). The CDR3 has 15 amino acids. V shed 3 bases and J shed 7 bases, with 16 bases lying between them. CDR3 residues: CASSFGRPRGQPQHF. The CDR3 region has the DNA TGTGCCAGCAGTTTCGGCAGGCCTCGGGGGCAGCCCCAGCATTTT.

This clonotype showed up just once. The chain uses TRBV6-2 or TRBV6-3 and TRBJ2-3, with 8 nucleotides matching TRBD2. This CDR3 contains 14 residues. The germline gives CDR1 MNHEY, CDR2 SVGEGT. The junction had 4 bases not matched to a gene; V was cut back by 2 bases and J by 6 bases. The CDR3 here is CASSYAGGRDTQYF. The CDR3, as DNA: TGTGCCAGCAGTTACGCGGGGGGCAGGGATACGCAGTATTTT.

This clonotype was detected only a few times. This sequence joins TRBV28 and TRBJ2-7; TRBD1 agrees at 7 bases. There are 16 residues in the CDR3. After removal of 10 bases from V and 2 bases from J, the junction contained 17 bases not matched to a gene. Germline V gene sequence: CDR1 MDHEN, CDR2 SYDVKM. The CDR3 sequence: CATAQSAGQGAYEQYF. The CDR3 bases are TGTGCCACCGCGCAATCGGCTGGGCAGGGGGCCTACGAGCAGTACTTC.

V usage is TRBV5-1 and J usage is TRBJ2-3, with D possibly matching TRBD2 (6 bases). V was clipped by 3 bases and J by 6 bases, with 14 bases between them. The CDR3 loop spans 14 amino acids. Germline V lookup: CDR1 SGHRS, CDR2 YFSETQ. The CDR3 DNA follows: TGCGCCAGCAGCTCACCGACTAGTGCGGATACGCAGTATTTT. Protein product: CASSSPTSADTQYF.

The V gene is TRBV12-3 or TRBV12-4, the J gene TRBJ2-1; D is possibly TRBD1 (6 bases). V was clipped by 4 bases and J by 0 bases, with 13 bases between them. This CDR3 spans 16 amino acids. CDR3 loop: CASSYRARSSYNEQFF. In DNA form, the CDR3 reads TGTGCCAGCAGTTACAGGGCTCGCAGCTCCTACAATGAGCAGTTCTTC.

The rearrangement joins TRBV29-1 to TRBJ2-7, with D perhaps TRBD2 (6 bases). V dropped 4 bases and J dropped 2 bases, with 9 bases sitting between them. Germline CDR1 is SQVTM and CDR2 is ANQGSEA. CDR3 size: 12 residues. For the CDR3, the DNA is TGCAGCGTTGCGGAGGGTCCCTACGAGCAGTACTTC. As protein: CSVAEGPYEQYF.

This clonotype was seen a few times. The CDR3 sequence is CSARRVGSSWVYEQYF. In DNA form, the CDR3 reads TGCAGTGCTAGAAGGGTCGGGAGCTCCTGGGTATACGAGCAGTACTTC. V is TRBV20-1 and J is TRBJ2-7; TRBD2 might be the D (6 bases). Germline V gene data show CDR1 as DFQATT and CDR2 as SNEGSKA (reference sequence). V lost 2 bases, J lost 4 bases, and 21 bases lay in between. The CDR3 is made up of 16 amino acids.

This clonotype was seen more than once but under ten times. The chain combines TRBV20-1 with TRBJ1-4; the D gene is possibly TRBD1 (5 bases). This CDR3 comprises 14 residues. The germline gives CDR1 DFQATT, CDR2 SNEGSKA (reference sequence). V dropped 5 bases and J dropped 5 bases, with 15 bases sitting between them. The CDR3 reads CSAPSPTVNEKLFF. The CDR3 DNA reads TGCAGTGCTCCCTCACCGACAGTGAATGAAAAACTGTTTTTT.

The V call is TRBV27, the J call TRBJ1-2; unclear D gene. The germline V and J ends were trimmed by 2 bases and 0 bases, with 4 bases remaining between them. This CDR3 is built from 13 residues. In germline, CDR1 is MNHEY, CDR2 SMNVEV (reference sequence). The CDR3: CASSLQSNYGYTF. CDR3 DNA: TGTGCCAGCAGTTTACAGTCTAACTATGGCTACACCTTC.

This clonotype appeared once. The CDR3 does not end in the conserved phenylalanine or tryptophan, so this is likely a read error. The V call is TRBV7-9, the J call TRBJ1-6; D is possibly TRBD1 (6 bases). Trimming took off 1 base at V and 7 bases at J, with 14 bases between the two ends. Germline V gene lookup returns CDR1 SEHNR and CDR2 FQNEAQ (reference sequence). The length of the CDR3 is 16 residues. The CDR3 nucleotides are TGTGCCAGCAGCTTAGAGCAGGGGATTTGGAATTCACCCCTCCACTGT. It translates to CASSLEQGIWNSPLHC.